One sample yielded the 27 T cell receptor beta chains listed below, sequenced in a study of vaccination effects on CD4 cells after COVID-19. The method was immunoSEQ multiplex PCR; TCRdb's version includes in-frame clones alone and lacks a portion of them. The sample has 25,000 to 35,000 clones; roughly 74% are singletons. No antigens are known for them. Sequencing was preceded by expansion of antigen-specific CD4+ T cells with viral peptide pools in the ViraFEST assay. Investigators separated out CD4+ T cells once around 9 days of culture had passed. Participants completed two doses of the BNT162b2 or mRNA-1273 vaccine. The sequences come from CD4+ T cells from PBMCs cultured with HCoV-OC43 spike peptides, collected after COVID-19 vaccination. The sample's subset: HCoV-OC43 spike overlapping peptide pool stimulation. The receptors here all came from a human donor who received a COVID-19 vaccine.

This clone appeared a few times. The rearrangement joins TRBV5-8 to TRBJ1-2, with D maybe TRBD1 (5 bases). Per germline, CDR1 SGHTS and CDR2 YDEGEE. The V end lost 4 bases, the J end lost 7 bases, and 23 bases lay between the germline ends. There are 16 residues in the CDR3. The CDR3 region is CASSKIRTGFGGGYTF. The CDR3 DNA is TGTGCCAGCAGCAAAATCAGGACGGGGTTTGGGGGTGGCTACACCTTC. Drawing the rest from reference TRBV5-8 and TRBJ1-2, the complete variable domain is EAGVTQSPTHLIKTRGQQATLRCSPISGHTSVYWYQQALGLGLQFLLWYDEGEERNRGNFPPRFSGRQFPNYSSELNVNALELEDSALYLCASSKIRTGFGGGYTFGSGTRLTVV.

This clone was seen a few times. The gene calls are TRBV5-4 and TRBJ2-7; TRBD2 aligns across 9 bases. The CDR3 totals 16 residues. Germline values: CDR1 SGHNT, CDR2 YYREEE (reference sequence). V trimming: 4 bases; J trimming: 2 bases; junction bases outside the gene matches: 10. This chain's CDR3 is CASSPLAGGGTYEQYF. The CDR3 DNA is TGTGCCAGCAGCCCCCTGGCGGGAGGGGGAACCTACGAGCAGTACTTC.

The rearrangement links TRBV5-1 to TRBJ1-6, with 7 bases matching TRBD1. The CDR3 contains 14 residues. Germline CDR1 is SGHRS and CDR2 is YFSETQ. Germline trimming cut 0 bases from V and 10 bases from J; bases unmatched to any gene: 4. In DNA form, the CDR3 reads TGCGCCAGCAGCTTGGCCGAGGGGGCCTCACCCCTCCACTTT. Its protein product is CASSLAEGASPLHF.

The chain recombines TRBV7-6 with TRBJ2-7; the match to TRBD2 covers 11 bases. Germline CDR1 and CDR2: SGHVS and FNYEAQ. V lost 5 bases and J lost 3; bases outside the gene matches: 12. The CDR3 sequence is 17 residues long. The CDR3 spells CASSQAGTSGPYYEQYF. CDR3 DNA: TGTGCCAGCAGCCAAGCCGGGACTAGCGGACCGTACTACGAGCAGTACTTC.

The gene calls are TRBV12-3 or TRBV12-4 and TRBJ1-1, with a tentative D call TRBD1 (6 bases). The CDR3 contains 13 residues. The V end lost 3 bases, the J end lost 8 bases, and 13 bases lay between the germline ends. The CDR3 coding sequence is TGTGCCAGCAGTTTTGTAGGCAGGGGAGAAGCTTTCTTT. This translates into CASSFVGRGEAFF.

The V call is TRBV18, the J call TRBJ2-4, with 7 bases that match TRBD1. The CDR3 is 17 residues long. V was pared by 6 bases and J by 0 bases, with 11 bases of the junction left unmatched. CDR1 KGHSH and CDR2 LQKENI come from the germline V gene. The CDR3 loop reads CASSPAGTAVAKNIQYF. CDR3 in DNA: TGTGCCAGCTCGCCCGCCGGGACAGCGGTAGCCAAAAACATTCAGTACTTC.

V is TRBV9 and J is TRBJ2-6; D might be TRBD1 (5 bases). Trimming stripped 1 base from V and 0 bases from J, with 5 bases between. This CDR3 is 15 amino acids long. Germline loops: CDR1 SGDLS, CDR2 YYNGEE. CDR3 amino acids: CASSVRGSGANVLTF. For the CDR3, the DNA is TGTGCCAGCAGCGTAAGGGGCTCTGGGGCCAACGTCCTGACTTTC.

V and J are TRBV9 and TRBJ2-3, with 10 bases lining up with TRBD2. The CDR3 consists of 15 residues. Per germline, CDR1 SGDLS and CDR2 YYNGEE. V trimming: 4 bases; J trimming: 5 bases; junction bases outside the gene matches: 7. CDR3 region: CASSSGLAVEDTQYF. CDR3 in DNA: TGTGCCAGCAGCTCAGGACTAGCGGTAGAAGATACGCAGTATTTT.

This chain joins TRBV10-1 and TRBJ2-5; 10 positions agree with TRBD2. The V and J ends lost 4 bases and 7 bases, in that order; junction bases with no gene match: 12. The CDR3 consists of 16 residues. Per germline, CDR1 WNHNN and CDR2 SYGVQD (reference sequence). CDR3 sequence reads: CASSVRPSGGLGTQYF. The CDR3 bases are TGCGCCAGCAGTGTACGGCCTAGCGGGGGCCTAGGGACCCAGTACTTC.

The chain carries TRBV10-3 and TRBJ1-6; a possible D gene is TRBD1 (5 bases). Trimming took 6 bases from V and 8 from J, leaving 14 bases between them. The CDR3 covers 14 residues. Germline V CDR1 and CDR2: ENHRY, SYGVKD. The CDR3 sequence: CAIRPGRGDSPLHF. CDR3 bases: TGTGCCATCAGGCCGGGACGGGGGGATTCACCCCTCCACTTT.

This chain links TRBV6-6 with TRBJ1-2; 9 bases agree with TRBD1. This CDR3 is built from 16 residues. The V and J ends lost 5 bases and 4 bases, in that order; junction bases with no gene match: 11. Germline V gene lookup returns CDR1 MNHNY and CDR2 SVGAGI (reference sequence). CDR3 sequence: CASSRHNRGLGYGYTF. Written as DNA, the CDR3 is TGTGCCAGCAGTCGACACAACAGGGGGCTCGGCTATGGCTACACCTTC.

V and J are TRBV6-5 and TRBJ2-7; D not certain. Trimming removed 7 bases at V and 0 bases at J, with 13 bases between. The CDR3 loop spans 14 amino acids. Germline CDR1 reads MNHEY; CDR2 reads SVGAGI. The CDR3, as DNA: TGTGCCAGCAAGGAGCTAACGCTCTCCTACGAGCAGTACTTC. This codes for CASKELTLSYEQYF.

This sequence joins TRBV12-3 or TRBV12-4 and TRBJ2-1, with TRBD1 matching over 8 bases. The CDR3 runs 11 residues. After removal of 5 bases from V and 15 bases from J, the junction contained 6 bases not matched to a gene. The CDR3 loop is CASSQTGERFF. The CDR3 DNA reads TGTGCCAGCAGTCAGACAGGGGAACGGTTCTTC.

The chain has TRBV7-8 and TRBJ1-1; D remains ambiguous. CDR3 length equals 12 residues. Germline CDR1 reads SGHVS; CDR2 reads FQNEAQ. V lost 1 base and J 5 bases, leaving 5 bases between the germline ends. CDR3 sequence: CASSLGETEAFF. CDR3 sequence (DNA): TGTGCCAGCAGCTTAGGGGAGACTGAAGCTTTCTTT.

The CDR3 region is CASSFGAGGNVEQYF. The CDR3 region has the DNA TGTGCCAGCAGTTTTGGGGCGGGAGGGAACGTCGAGCAGTACTTC. The chain combines TRBV27 with TRBJ2-7; 9 bases fit TRBD2. The CDR3 spans 15 residues. Looked up from germline, CDR1 is MNHEY and CDR2 is SMNVEV (reference sequence). The ends lost 3 bases at V and 6 bases at J; junction bases unmatched: 9.

This clone has only a few counts. The V and J genes are TRBV18 and TRBJ1-4, with D possibly TRBD1 on 6 matching bases. Between the trimmed V and J ends, which lost 3 bases and 5 bases, there was a span of 13 bases. CDR3 size: 15 residues. The germline gives CDR1 KGHSH, CDR2 LQKENI. The CDR3 nucleotides are TGTGCCAGCTCACCTCAGGACAGTCTAAATGAAAAACTGTTTTTT. Translation gives CASSPQDSLNEKLFF.

This sequence joins TRBV5-1 and TRBJ2-5; D ambiguous. Between the trimmed V and J ends, which lost 4 bases and 5 bases, there was a span of 18 bases. This CDR3 has 15 residues. Germline V gene data show CDR1 as SGHRS and CDR2 as YFSETQ. This CDR3 is CASSTQFQEWETQYF. DNA of the CDR3: TGCGCCAGCAGCACACAATTTCAGGAATGGGAGACCCAGTACTTC.

The CDR3 protein is CSVGPKRFENEGAVRDTQYF. The DNA of the CDR3 is TGCAGCGTTGGCCCCAAAAGATTCGAAAACGAGGGGGCGGTGAGGGATACGCAGTATTTT. The rearrangement uses TRBV29-1 and TRBJ2-3; TRBD1 matches at 7 bases. The CDR3 contains 20 residues. Germline V gene lookup returns CDR1 SQVTM and CDR2 ANQGSEA. V dropped 4 bases and J dropped 6; count of bases not matched to a gene: 28.

The gene calls are TRBV2 and TRBJ2-5, with 8 bases identical to TRBD1. Germline V gives CDR1 SNHLY, CDR2 FYNNEI. The V and J ends lost 3 bases and 5 bases, in that order; junction bases with no gene match: 11. The CDR3 is 16 residues long. Here the CDR3 DNA reads TGTGCCAGCAGTGACCCCGGACAGGGTGGGGGGGAGACCCAGTACTTC. Its protein product is CASSDPGQGGGETQYF.

J is TRBJ1-6 and V is TRBV30; 8 bases align to TRBD1. J gave up 5 bases and V 4 bases, and 7 bases lay outside the gene matches. The germline V gene has CDR1 GTSNPN and CDR2 SVGIG (reference sequence). The CDR3 is made up of 15 amino acids. In DNA form, the CDR3 reads TGTGCCTGGAACCAGGACAGGGAAGATAATTCACCCCTCCACTTT. Its translation is CAWNQDREDNSPLHF.

The count of this clone is one. The rearrangement uses TRBV28 and TRBJ2-5; D might be TRBD1 (5 bases). V lost 7 bases to trimming and J lost 1 base, with 16 bases between them. The V gene's germline CDR1 is MDHEN and CDR2 SYDVKM. The CDR3 loop spans 15 amino acids. Here the CDR3 reads CASKKLDSTQETQYF. CDR3 nucleotides: TGTGCCAGCAAGAAGCTTGACAGTACCCAAGAGACCCAGTACTTC.

Worth noting for this clone: An end of the junction differs from the germline gene, which may be a read error. V gene TRBV30 combines with J gene TRBJ1-1; D is possibly TRBD1 (6 bases). The germline gives CDR1 GTSNPN, CDR2 SVGIG (reference sequence). The CDR3 extends over 9 amino acids. The CDR3 nucleotides are TGTGCCTGGAGTCCCCCAGGGGAATTT. Residues: CAWSPPGEF.

This chain connects TRBV10-3 to TRBJ2-7, with TRBD2 matching over 15 bases. There are 15 residues in the CDR3. Trimming removed 6 bases from V and 6 bases from J; junction bases left unmatched: 6. Germline CDR1 ENHRY, CDR2 SYGVKD. The CDR3 DNA reads TGTGCCATCAGCGGGACTAGCGGGGGGCGTGGCGAGCAGTACTTC. Protein sequence: CAISGTSGGRGEQYF.

This rearrangement joins TRBV13 to TRBJ1-5; 12 bases are a match to TRBD1. The germline gives CDR1 PRHDT, CDR2 FYEKMQ (reference sequence). CDR3 length: 15 amino acids. The V gene end was trimmed by 3 bases and the J gene end by 5 bases; junction bases not matched to a gene: 2. CDR3 protein: CASSLGTGGHQPQHF. CDR3 nucleotides: TGTGCCAGCAGCTTGGGGACAGGGGGCCATCAGCCCCAGCATTTT.

The rearrangement uses TRBV30 and TRBJ2-2; D not certain. The CDR3 contains 14 residues. The germline V and J ends were trimmed by 8 bases and 0 bases, with 13 bases remaining between them. Per the germline V gene, CDR1 is GTSNPN and CDR2 is SVGIG (reference sequence). This CDR3 reads CAGRQTANTGELFF. CDR3 sequence (DNA): TGTGCCGGACGACAAACAGCGAACACCGGGGAGCTGTTTTTT.

The gene calls are TRBV5-1 and TRBJ2-1, with TRBD2 matching over 12 bases. CDR3 length equals 17 residues. CDR1 SGHRS and CDR2 YFSETQ come from the germline V gene. V was clipped by 0 bases and J by 4 bases; unmatched bases: 5. The CDR3, as DNA: TGCGCCAGCAGCTTGGCGACTAGCGGGAGTACGTACAATGAGCAGTTCTTC. Translation: CASSLATSGSTYNEQFF.

The CDR3 DNA reads TGTGCCAGCACTTCCGTTCGGGGGGGGTCACCCCTCCACTTT. Encoded protein: CASTSVRGGSPLHF. The chain carries TRBV6-5 and TRBJ1-6; D may be TRBD1 (5 bases). Trimming stripped 7 bases from V and 10 bases from J, with 17 bases between. The length of the CDR3 is 14 residues. From germline, CDR1 is MNHEY and CDR2 SVGAGI.